One sample yielded the 21 T cell receptor beta chains listed below, sequenced in a study of T cell repertoires in cytomegalovirus infection. Their antigens remain unidentified. MiXCR, applied by TCRdb to the reads, yields one record per CDR3 protein. The sample gives roughly 700,000 distinct CDR3 sequences, roughly 33% of which show up once; roughly 20% is in the top ten. The source was cultured PBMCs, collected from culture after CMV antigen stimulation. The receptors come from a human donor in good health (CMV status not recorded). Some clones in this sample may be carry-over from other donors' samples.

The V call is TRBV4-1, the J call TRBJ2-5; possibly TRBD1 or TRBD2 for D (6 bases each). Trimming took off 1 base at V and 1 base at J, with 19 bases between the two ends. CDR3 length: 18 residues. CDR1 and CDR2 from the germline V gene are MGHRA and YSYEKL. CDR3 region: CASSQGGPERLGQETQYF. Here the CDR3 DNA reads TGCGCCAGCAGCCAAGGGGGGCCCGAGAGACTAGGCCAAGAGACCCAGTACTTC.

This clonotype was seen a handful of times. The chain employs TRBV12-3 or TRBV12-4 and TRBJ1-5, with a weak D call TRBD1 (5 bases). This CDR3 has 15 amino acids. The V end was cut by 3 bases, the J end by 0 bases, with 9 bases between. CDR3 protein: CASSFGAYSNQPQHF. In DNA form, the CDR3 reads TGTGCCAGCAGTTTTGGGGCCTATAGCAATCAGCCCCAGCATTTT.

This clonotype came up a few times. This sequence joins TRBV27 and TRBJ1-1; 8 nucleotides align to TRBD1. In germline, CDR1 is MNHEY, CDR2 SMNVEV (reference sequence). The CDR3 loop spans 14 amino acids. Losses at the gene ends were 6 bases for V and 4 bases for J; bases not matched to a gene: 7. The CDR3 DNA is TGTGCCAGCAGAACAACTGACAGGGGCACTGAAGCTTTCTTT. Protein sequence: CASRTTDRGTEAFF.

The chain is built from TRBV19 and TRBJ2-3; 7 bases line up with TRBD2. This CDR3 contains 16 residues. With V trimmed by 3 bases and J by 2 bases, 8 bases remained unmatched. The germline gives CDR1 LNHDA, CDR2 SQIVND (reference sequence). This CDR3 is CASSIYASGLTDTQYF. DNA of the CDR3: TGTGCCAGTAGTATTTATGCTAGCGGCCTCACAGATACGCAGTATTTT.

With respect to this clonotype: One junction end disagrees with the germline gene, perhaps due to a read error. The chain uses TRBV11-2 and TRBJ2-3; no clear D. The CDR3 runs to 13 residues. Germline V CDR1 and CDR2: SGHAT, FQNNGV. The CDR3 loop reads CASSVFWDHTQCF. The DNA of the CDR3 is TGTGCCAGCAGCGTTTTTTGGGATCATACGCAGTGTTTT.

This chain links TRBV7-2 with TRBJ1-3; no reliable D call. The V end was cut by 2 bases, the J end by 2 bases, with 13 bases between. This CDR3 contains 16 residues. Germline V gives CDR1 SGHTA, CDR2 FQGNSA. CDR3 nucleotide sequence: TGTGCCAGCAGCTTATTCCCGGGTAGGGCTGGAAACACCATATATTTT. Translated: CASSLFPGRAGNTIYF. Complete variable domain (other parts from reference TRBV7-2 and TRBJ1-3): GAGVSQSPSNKVTEKGKDVELRCDPISGHTALYWYRQSLGQGLEFLIYFQGNSAPDKSGLPSDRFSAERTGGSVSTLTIQRTQQEDSAVYLCASSLFPGRAGNTIYFGEGSWLTVV.

This clonotype came up a few times. This chain joins TRBV7-8 and TRBJ1-5, with a weak D call TRBD1 (5 bases). The CDR3 totals 16 residues. V was pared by 2 bases and J by 2 bases, with 13 bases between. The germline gives CDR1 SGHVS, CDR2 FQNEAQ. This CDR3 reads CASSLWGRGGNQPQHF. Here the CDR3 DNA reads TGTGCCAGCAGCTTATGGGGGAGGGGTGGCAATCAGCCCCAGCATTTT. The whole variable domain, filled in from reference TRBV7-8 and TRBJ1-5, reads GAGVSQSPRYKVAKRGQDVALRCDPISGHVSLFWYQQALGQGPEFLTYFQNEAQLDKSGLPSDRFFAERPEGSVSTLKIQRTQQEDSAVYLCASSLWGRGGNQPQHFGDGTRLSIL.

The chain employs TRBV20-1 and TRBJ1-5; 8 bases match TRBD1. Unmatched junction bases numbered 14, after V lost 2 bases and J lost 5 bases. The CDR3 sequence is 17 residues long. Germline assignment: CDR1 DFQATT and CDR2 SNEGSKA (reference sequence). The DNA of the CDR3 is TGCAGTGCTAGAACCTTAAGACAGGGGAGTTATGATCAGCCCCAGCATTTT. This sequence encodes CSARTLRQGSYDQPQHF.

This clonotype showed up just once. The chain is built from TRBV20-1 and TRBJ1-5; D gene unclear. V shed 1 base and J shed 4 bases, with 8 bases lying between them. The germline V gene encodes CDR1 DFQATT and CDR2 SNEGSKA (reference sequence). The CDR3 loop spans 13 amino acids. CDR3 in amino acids: CSARATVNQPQHF. The CDR3 DNA follows: TGCAGTGCTAGAGCAACAGTAAATCAGCCCCAGCATTTT.

This chain connects TRBV5-1 to TRBJ2-7; unclear D gene. The CDR3 has 13 residues. From germline, CDR1 is SGHRS and CDR2 YFSETQ. Trimming stripped 2 bases from V and 4 bases from J, with 10 bases between. CDR3 residues: CASSLDPDYEQYF. CDR3 nucleotides: TGCGCCAGCAGCTTAGATCCGGATTACGAGCAGTACTTC.

This clonotype was observed a few times. J is TRBJ1-2 and V is TRBV4-1; the D gene is possibly TRBD1 (6 bases). Looked up from germline, CDR1 is MGHRA and CDR2 is YSYEKL. The CDR3 is 16 amino acids. V was trimmed by 4 bases and J by 8 bases, leaving 23 bases between them. CDR3 residues: CASSPFDRRVNLGYTF. CDR3 DNA sequence: TGCGCCAGCAGCCCGTTTGACAGGAGAGTAAATTTAGGCTACACCTTC.

This clonotype was counted only a few times. The chain joins TRBV7-2 to TRBJ2-1, with 8 bases lining up with TRBD1. V was pared by 5 bases and J by 7 bases, with 13 bases of the junction left unmatched. This CDR3 has 16 residues. Germline V gene data show CDR1 as SGHTA and CDR2 as FQGNSA. The CDR3: CASSDRGPGLLNEQFF. The CDR3 DNA follows: TGTGCCAGCAGCGACAGGGGTCCCGGGCTCCTAAATGAGCAGTTCTTC.

The chain joins TRBV7-2 to TRBJ2-2; the D gene is possibly TRBD1 (6 bases). Trimming stripped 1 base from V and 6 bases from J, with 9 bases between. There are 14 residues in the CDR3. Per germline, CDR1 SGHTA and CDR2 FQGNSA. CDR3: CASSLVWGPGELFF. The CDR3 DNA reads TGTGCCAGCAGCTTAGTGTGGGGGCCCGGGGAGCTGTTTTTT.

This clonotype was observed a few times. This chain links TRBV7-6 with TRBJ1-2, with TRBD1 matching over 9 bases. The junction had 8 bases not matched to a gene; V was cut back by 5 bases and J by 7 bases. CDR3 size: 14 residues. Germline assignment: CDR1 SGHVS and CDR2 FNYEAQ. The CDR3 loop is CASSRDRANRGYTF. CDR3 bases: TGTGCCAGCAGCCGGGACAGGGCTAATCGTGGCTACACCTTC.

J is TRBJ2-7 and V is TRBV20-1; TRBD2 aligns across 8 bases. The CDR3 runs to 15 residues. V was pared by 4 bases and J by 5 bases, with 13 bases of the junction left unmatched. CDR1 DFQATT and CDR2 SNEGSKA come from the germline V gene (reference sequence). As DNA, the CDR3 is TGCAGTGCTATCGGGACTAGTCTTGGGAGAGACGAGCAGTACTTC. The encoded protein is CSAIGTSLGRDEQYF.

The V gene is TRBV7-9, the J gene TRBJ1-6; 7 nucleotides agree with TRBD1. Germline trimming cut 6 bases from V and 12 bases from J; bases unmatched to any gene: 8. Germline CDR1 and CDR2: SEHNR and FQNEAQ (reference sequence). This CDR3 contains 13 residues. The CDR3 sequence: CASSQGQDRPLHF. The CDR3 DNA follows: TGTGCCAGCAGTCAAGGACAGGATCGACCCCTCCACTTT.

CDR3 amino acids: CSARAGALTYEQYF. CDR3 DNA: TGCAGTGCTAGGGCAGGAGCCTTAACCTACGAGCAGTACTTC. The chain recombines TRBV20-1 with TRBJ2-7; D is unclear. Per germline, CDR1 DFQATT and CDR2 SNEGSKA (reference sequence). Trimming pared 3 bases from V and 2 bases from J, leaving 14 bases between. This CDR3 has 14 residues.

The chain has TRBV28 and TRBJ1-3; TRBD1 is a possible D gene (6 bases). The CDR3 has 18 amino acids. The V and J ends lost 0 bases and 0 bases respectively, with 15 bases between them. Germline CDR1 is MDHEN and CDR2 is SYDVKM. The CDR3 sequence is CASSLWLGGPGSGNTIYF. The CDR3 DNA reads TGTGCCAGCAGTTTATGGCTTGGGGGCCCCGGCTCTGGAAACACCATATATTTT.

V is TRBV7-8 and J is TRBJ2-1, with D perhaps being TRBD1 or TRBD2 (6 bases each). CDR1 is SGHVS, CDR2 FQNEAQ, per germline. Trimming took off 5 bases at V and 7 bases at J, with 18 bases between the two ends. CDR3 length: 15 residues. CDR3 sequence: CASSPARGRGNEQFF. The CDR3 coding sequence is TGTGCCAGCAGCCCAGCGCGGGGCAGGGGTAATGAGCAGTTCTTC.

In this sample, this clonotype turned up a few times. The chain joins TRBV2 to TRBJ2-5; perhaps TRBD2 as D (5 bases). V was pared by 4 bases and J by 5 bases, with 11 bases between. Looked up from germline, CDR1 is SNHLY and CDR2 is FYNNEI. There are 13 residues in the CDR3. CDR3 residues: CASSVLEAETQYF. The CDR3, as DNA: TGTGCCAGCAGTGTACTAGAGGCGGAGACCCAGTACTTC.

There are a few counts of this clonotype. The V gene is TRBV7-3, the J gene TRBJ1-2; D ambiguous. Germline-derived CDR1 and CDR2 are SGHTA and FQGTGA. Trimming cost V 5 bases and J 5 bases, with 9 bases left between them. This CDR3 contains 12 residues. This chain's CDR3 is CASSATGYGYTF. For the CDR3, the DNA is TGTGCCAGCAGCGCCACGGGGTATGGCTACACCTTC.